This is a list of T cell receptor beta chains from one sample in a study of blood T cells in healthy people across ages. One entry per CDR3 protein, called by TCRdb with MiXCR from the 5' RACE reads. Of hundreds of thousands of distinct CDR3 sequences listed, 40% to 45% are singletons. The sample taken for sequencing was blood. These receptors all stem from an elderly man in good health. CDR3s include the opening cysteine and the closing phenylalanine or tryptophan. Each record gives: CDR3 length, D gene, clone size, J gene, V gene, CDR3 DNA, CDR3 protein. A D gene is named only where the DNA matches it firmly. Size is stated for part of the rows, as once, few or many counts, or as a class when the clone is expanded.

CDR3 length: 14
D gene: NA
clone size: NA
J gene: TRBJ2-5
V gene: TRBV3-1
CDR3 DNA: TGTGCCAGCAGCCAAGGGCGGGGACCAGCGGCCCAGTACTTC
CDR3 protein: CASSQGRGPAAQYF

CDR3 length: 14
D gene: TRBD1
clone size: NA
J gene: TRBJ1-2
V gene: TRBV7-2
CDR3 DNA: TGTGCCAGCAGCTTAAGGCAGGGGGCTGGTGGCTACACCTTC
CDR3 protein: CASSLRQGAGGYTF

CDR3 length: 13
D gene: NA
clone size: few
J gene: TRBJ1-2
V gene: TRBV20-1
CDR3 DNA: TGCAGTGCAGTCGGGGGGCTTAACTATGGCTACACCTTC
CDR3 protein: CSAVGGLNYGYTF

CDR3 length: 14
D gene: TRBD1
clone size: NA
J gene: TRBJ1-1
V gene: TRBV5-1
CDR3 DNA: TGCGCCAGCAGCTCCACAGGGGGCGGCACTGAAGCTTTCTTT
CDR3 protein: CASSSTGGGTEAFF

CDR3 length: 17
D gene: TRBD1
clone size: once
J gene: TRBJ1-3
V gene: TRBV4-2
CDR3 DNA: TGTGCCAGCAGCCAAGTTGCGGGACAGGGTTTTGGAAACACCATATATTTT
CDR3 protein: CASSQVAGQGFGNTIYF

CDR3 length: 15
D gene: NA
clone size: NA
J gene: TRBJ2-3
V gene: TRBV7-2
CDR3 DNA: TGTGCCAGCAGCTTAGCAGCCGGTACCACAGATACGCAGTATTTT
CDR3 protein: CASSLAAGTTDTQYF

CDR3 length: 14
D gene: TRBD2
clone size: NA
J gene: TRBJ2-3
V gene: TRBV7-3
CDR3 DNA: TGTGCCAGCAGCGTCCGGGGGGACACAGATACGCAGTATTTT
CDR3 protein: CASSVRGDTDTQYF

CDR3 length: 18
D gene: TRBD2
clone size: NA
J gene: TRBJ2-3
V gene: TRBV6-2/TRBV6-3
CDR3 DNA: TGTGCCAGCAGTTATGTAGCGGGAGGGCCAGGGAACACAGATACGCAGTATTTT
CDR3 protein: CASSYVAGGPGNTDTQYF

CDR3 length: 13
D gene: TRBD1
clone size: few
J gene: TRBJ1-4
V gene: TRBV7-3
CDR3 DNA: TGTGCCAGCAGCGACAGGGGTGGAGAAAAACTGTTTTTT
CDR3 protein: CASSDRGGEKLFF

CDR3 length: 13
D gene: NA
clone size: NA
J gene: TRBJ1-5
V gene: TRBV7-2
CDR3 DNA: TGTGCCAGCAGCGTAAGGCGCGGTCAGCCCCAGCATTTT
CDR3 protein: CASSVRRGQPQHF

CDR3 length: 18
D gene: TRBD2
clone size: NA
J gene: TRBJ2-1
V gene: TRBV29-1
CDR3 DNA: TGCAGCGTTGAGGGGGGCGGGAGGGCCCTCACCTCCTACAATGAGCAGTTCTTC
CDR3 protein: CSVEGGGRALTSYNEQFF

CDR3 length: 14
D gene: NA
clone size: many
J gene: TRBJ2-7
V gene: TRBV20-1
CDR3 DNA: TGCAGTGCCACCGTCCCGGGACTGCGTTACGAGCAGTACTTC
CDR3 protein: CSATVPGLRYEQYF

CDR3 length: 13
D gene: NA
clone size: NA
J gene: TRBJ1-2
V gene: TRBV21-1
CDR3 DNA: TGTGCCAGCATTCGAGAGGGCTCCTATGGCTACACCTTC
CDR3 protein: CASIREGSYGYTF

CDR3 length: 15
D gene: TRBD1
clone size: NA
J gene: TRBJ2-3
V gene: TRBV30
CDR3 DNA: TGTGCCTGCGGGACAGGGGGTCGAGGCACAGATACGCAGTATTTT
CDR3 protein: CACGTGGRGTDTQYF

CDR3 length: 16
D gene: TRBD1
clone size: NA
J gene: TRBJ2-1
V gene: TRBV12-3/TRBV12-4
CDR3 DNA: TGTGCCAGCAGCCCAAACACAGGGGGGATATCCAATGAGCAGTTCTTC
CDR3 protein: CASSPNTGGISNEQFF

CDR3 length: 15
D gene: TRBD2
clone size: once
J gene: TRBJ2-7
V gene: TRBV7-2
CDR3 DNA: TGTGCCAGCAGCTCCACGGGACTACTCTCCTACGAGCAGTACTTC
CDR3 protein: CASSSTGLLSYEQYF

CDR3 length: 13
D gene: TRBD2
clone size: few
J gene: TRBJ2-1
V gene: TRBV20-1
CDR3 DNA: TGCAGTGCCTATGCGGGGGGCCCCCCCGAGCAGTTCTTC
CDR3 protein: CSAYAGGPPEQFF

CDR3 length: 14
D gene: NA
clone size: NA
J gene: TRBJ2-4
V gene: TRBV4-2
CDR3 DNA: TGTGCCAGCAGCCAAGGGCGTTACGTCGGCATTCAGTACTTC
CDR3 protein: CASSQGRYVGIQYF

CDR3 length: 15
D gene: TRBD2
clone size: NA
J gene: TRBJ2-7
V gene: TRBV20-1
CDR3 DNA: TGCAGTGCTAGAGAAAGCGGGGCCCCCTACTACGAGCAGTACTTC
CDR3 protein: CSARESGAPYYEQYF

CDR3 length: 20
D gene: TRBD2
clone size: once
J gene: TRBJ2-1
V gene: TRBV18
CDR3 DNA: TGTGCCAGCTCGCAGGCCTCCGGGACTAGCGTCCCGAGCTCCTACAATGAGCAGTTCTTC
CDR3 protein: CASSQASGTSVPSSYNEQFF